This T cell receptor beta chain was sequenced for a study of control samples from healthy donors and cancer patients. The germline gives CDR1 MNHEY, CDR2 SMNVEV (reference sequence). The CDR3 is 12 residues long. The germline V and J ends were trimmed by 5 bases and 9 bases, with 13 bases remaining between them. Only in-frame clones appear in the TCRdb table, and some are missing; sequencing was by immunoSEQ multiplex PCR. Among hundreds of thousands of clones listed, more than 80% were seen once. The rearrangement joins TRBV27 to TRBJ1-2; the D is unclear. The receptor was isolated from a man aged 40-49 years with head and neck cancer. The sequencing sample was made of PBMCs. The CDR3: CASSPIPGRYTF. The CDR3 coding sequence is TGTGCCAGCAGTCCAATCCCTGGACGCTACACCTTC.